A selection of T cell receptor beta chains follows, all from one sample in a study of blood T cell repertoires in COVID-19. Sequenced by immunoSEQ multiplex PCR; TCRdb stores in-frame clones only, minus some. The sample shows under 300,000 clones, about nine tenths of them seen only once. The specimen was PBMCs or T cells enriched from blood (not recorded which). These receptors were taken from a man aged 18 to 30 who had recovered from COVID-19. The CDR3 runs from the conserved cysteine through the conserved F or W.

TRBJ1-3 | TRBV7-9 | CASSLLQTYSGNTIYF
TRBJ2-2 | TRBV12-5 | CASGLGWTGGTGELFF
TRBJ2-5 | TRBV6-1 | CASSERGQVGETQYF
TRBJ1-2 | TRBV30 | CAWSVGRGRYTF
TRBJ1-5 | TRBV2 | CASSATGEVQPQHF
TRBJ2-1 | TRBV28 | CASSSGTASYNEQFF
TRBJ2-3 | TRBV20-1 | CSAPVLDTQYF
TRBJ2-5 | TRBV4-1 | CASSSRTGTQETQYF
TRBJ2-7 | TRBV5-1 | CASSPPDRYGDEQYF
TRBJ1-2 | TRBV29-1 | CSAGDGGGYTF
TRBJ2-5 | TRBV27 | CASSPGGRETQYF
TRBJ1-5 | TRBV2 | CASSEGASRNQPQHF
TRBJ2-7 | TRBV27 | CASSPLRGRHEQYF
TRBJ1-6 | TRBV3-1/TRBV3-2 | CASSRPGQGASPLHF
TRBJ2-7 | TRBV7-8 | CASSSDRGWPYEQYF
TRBJ2-7 | TRBV2 | CASRPETRRSYEQYF
TRBJ1-5 | TRBV3-1/TRBV3-2 | CASSHGTAGNQPQHF
TRBJ2-7 | TRBV2 | CASSISGLSVDEQYF
TRBJ2-1 | TRBV10-3 | CAISAGGGAGNEQFF
TRBJ1-1 | TRBV5-1 | CASSPVSWGQMNTEAFF
TRBJ2-5 | TRBV4-1 | CASSQAGLAGGETQYF
TRBJ2-5 | TRBV7-8 | CASSLGVGLAETQYF
TRBJ1-1 | TRBV28 | CASSLRLRGKAVRAFF
TRBJ2-2 | TRBV15 | CATSRETSGTPGGELFF
TRBJ1-2 | TRBV28 | CASTTTGAGNGYTF
TRBJ2-5 | TRBV18 | CASSRTPAFQETQYF
TRBJ2-7 | TRBV4-1 | CASSQGSDRVTYEQYF
TRBJ2-7 | TRBV7-8 | CASSPHGQSSYEQYF
TRBJ2-5 | TRBV29-1 | CSAGTSGQETQYF
TRBJ2-5 | TRBV7-9 | CASMTSLAGGETQYF
TRBJ1-5 | TRBV19 | CASSSIKTGGARSNQPQHF
TRBJ2-7 | TRBV30 | CAWNHVASGSYEQYF
TRBJ1-5 | TRBV5-5 | CASSLDQAPSSNQPQHF
TRBJ1-2 | TRBV6-4 | CASSETGTNYGYTF
TRBJ1-3 | TRBV10-2 | CASKGTANSGNTIYF
TRBJ1-2 | TRBV5-1 | CASSSTYGTGSGYTF
TRBJ2-1 | TRBV27 | CASSQGQGRYNEQFF
TRBJ2-7 | TRBV10-1 | CASSDGATGGYEQYF
TRBJ1-2 | TRBV29-1 | CSVPTGYGYTF
TRBJ2-5 | TRBV4-1 | CASSQAPGGETQYF
TRBJ1-1 | TRBV14 | CASSPHARGGNTEAFF
TRBJ2-7 | TRBV6-2/TRBV6-3 | CASSPSGGLLGEQYF
TRBJ2-4 | TRBV2 | CASSEHLAKNIQYF
TRBJ1-6 | TRBV6-5 | CASGIGSPLHF
TRBJ2-1 | TRBV11-2 | CASSLYGPFNNEQFF
TRBJ2-7 | TRBV13 | CASSRTGNEQYF
TRBJ2-7 | TRBV7-9 | CASSLALAAYEQYF
TRBJ2-2 | TRBV11-2 | CASSLGPSGVNTGELFF
TRBJ1-5 | TRBV30 | CAWSSDSNQPQHF
TRBJ1-3 | TRBV2 | CASSGGGSGNTIYF
TRBJ1-1 | TRBV18 | CASSPRGTNEPEAFF
TRBJ2-1 | TRBV11-3 | CASSPIAGVEGYEQFF
TRBJ2-3 | TRBV5-6 | CASSLEGGQITDTQYF
TRBJ1-1 | TRBV7-2 | CASGRETNTEAFF
TRBJ2-1 | TRBV6-1 | CASSESLAVYNEQFF
TRBJ1-2 | TRBV7-8 | CASSLPGQGRYTF
TRBJ1-1 | TRBV7-2 | CASSLRWGGTEAFF
TRBJ2-3 | TRBV5-1 | CASSLGPSGGQADTQYF
TRBJ1-5 | TRBV4-1 | CASSQDSYNQPQHF
TRBJ2-2 | TRBV2 | CATKEDSNRAGELFF